This TCR beta chain was sequenced in a study of blood T cell repertoires in COVID-19. Turning to the study itself: Acute and convalescent COVID-19 samples came from the United States, Italy and Spain. Nucleic acid was either cDNA or gDNA, and it came from T cells, B-cell-depleted T cells, or PBMCs.

J gave up 4 bases and V 1 base, and 7 bases lay outside the gene matches. This CDR3 comprises 17 residues. Looked up from germline, CDR1 is SGHRS and CDR2 is YFSETQ. Authors' methods: Quantification of nucleated cells was approximated via reference gene primer amplification. Sequencing was performed with immunoSEQ multiplex PCR; in TCRdb, only in-frame clones are kept and a portion is missing. V and J calls and clone size are given by that table; D and trimming were obtained from the DNA. In the table there are about 80,000 clones, almost 85% of which are singletons. Patients in Seattle were enrolled during active infection, then followed longitudinally.

The chain recombines TRBV5-1 with TRBJ2-2; 10 bases agree with TRBD2. This receptor was obtained from a man aged 50 to 59 with COVID-19, enrolled during active disease. The source material was peripheral blood. This chain's CDR3 is CASSLRLAGASTGELFF. The CDR3 region has the DNA TGCGCCAGCAGCTTGAGGCTAGCGGGAGCATCCACCGGGGAGCTGTTTTTT.